Listed here are 23 T cell receptor beta chains from one sample, sequenced in a study of T-cell reconstitution after alpha-beta-depleted transplantation in children. The library targeted TCRbeta and was prepared with unique molecular identifiers. TCRdb re-derived calls from the PCR reads in MiXCR, one entry per CDR3 protein. The data contain 150,000 to 250,000 distinct CDR3 sequences, 6.3% of them singletons. This material consisted of PBMCs, taken before TCRalphabeta/CD19-depleted stem cell transplant. The receptors originated from a girl under three years old with combined immunodeficiency, due to receive a stem cell transplant.

This clonotype showed up many times. V gene TRBV19 combines with J gene TRBJ2-5; 10 nucleotides align to TRBD2. Trimming at V came to 5 bases and at J to 5 bases, leaving 8 bases not matched to a gene. The CDR3 runs to 15 residues. The germline V gene encodes CDR1 LNHDA and CDR2 SQIVND (reference sequence). CDR3 in amino acids: CASSESSGGRETQYF. CDR3 DNA sequence: TGTGCCAGTAGTGAGAGTAGCGGGGGGCGGGAGACCCAGTACTTC. Full variable domain (rest looked up from reference TRBV19 and TRBJ2-5): DGGITQSPKYLFRKEGQNVTLSCEQNLNHDAMYWYRQDPGQGLRLIYYSQIVNDFQKGDIAEGYSVSREKKESFPLTVTSAQKNPTAFYLCASSESSGGRETQYFGPGTRLLVL.

This clonotype was recorded at least ten times. V usage is TRBV7-2 and J usage is TRBJ2-7; D perhaps matches TRBD2 (6 bases). There are 18 residues in the CDR3. V was shortened by 2 bases and J by 5 bases, with 25 bases between the two germline ends. Germline loops: CDR1 SGHTA, CDR2 FQGNSA. The CDR3 nucleotides read TGTGCCAGCAGCTTATTTGATTATGTGGGACTCGCTCACCACGAGCAGTACTTC. Encoded protein: CASSLFDYVGLAHHEQYF.

The gene calls are TRBV12-3 or TRBV12-4 and TRBJ1-5; the D gene is possibly TRBD1 (6 bases). This CDR3 has 14 residues. V was cut by 6 bases and J by 9 bases, with 18 bases left in between. The CDR3 DNA follows: TGTGCCAGCAGACTAGGGGGTCCAGGGTGGCCCCAGCATTTT. Translated, it gives CASRLGGPGWPQHF.

This clonotype was picked up many times. The rearrangement links TRBV12-3 or TRBV12-4 to TRBJ2-7; D is unclear. Between the trimmed V and J ends, which lost 5 bases and 9 bases, there was a span of 20 bases. CDR3 size: 14 residues. The CDR3 DNA reads TGTGCCAGCAGTCTGGATAGCCGACCACCGGGGCAGTACTTC. It translates to CASSLDSRPPGQYF.

The sample holds many counts of this clonotype. The rearrangement uses TRBV14 and TRBJ2-2, with no clear D. CDR3 size: 16 residues. Germline lookup yields CDR1 SGHDN and CDR2 FVKESK. Trimming pared 0 bases from V and 6 bases from J, leaving 14 bases between. The CDR3 sequence: CASSQDLVPPPGELFF. The CDR3 DNA reads as TGTGCCAGCAGCCAAGATTTAGTACCACCTCCCGGGGAGCTGTTTTTT.

This clonotype was observed at least ten times. CDR3 DNA: TGCAGCGTCCAAAGACAGGGGTCTGAAGCTTTCTTT. Encoded protein: CSVQRQGSEAFF. The gene calls are TRBV29-1 and TRBJ1-1, with TRBD1 matching 8 bases. The CDR3 is 12 residues long. CDR1 is SQVTM and CDR2 is ANQGSEA in the germline V gene. The V segment lost 6 bases and the J segment 6 bases; nucleotides outside the gene matches: 6.

In this sample, this clonotype turned up many times. V usage is TRBV20-1 and J usage is TRBJ2-7; perhaps TRBD2 as D (7 bases). V lost 5 bases to trimming and J lost 0 bases, with 20 bases between them. The CDR3 loop spans 16 amino acids. In germline, CDR1 is DFQATT, CDR2 SNEGSKA (reference sequence). This CDR3 is CSAATSDGGLSYEQYF. CDR3 bases: TGCAGTGCTGCCACTAGTGACGGGGGGCTCTCCTACGAGCAGTACTTC.

Ten or more counts support this clonotype. Here the CDR3 reads CASTLTIIPREAFF. CDR3 coding DNA: TGTGCCAGCACCCTGACAATTATACCTAGGGAAGCTTTCTTT. The chain couples TRBV3-1 to TRBJ1-1; D is uncertain. The ends were cut back, 7 bases at V and 8 bases at J, with 20 bases in the middle. There are 14 residues in the CDR3. The V gene's germline CDR1 is LGHDT and CDR2 YNNKEL (reference sequence).

This clonotype turned up a few times. CDR3 in DNA: TGTGCCAGCAGCCAAGAATCGACTAGCGGGGGCAATGAGCAGTTCTTC. Translating gives CASSQESTSGGNEQFF. The chain uses TRBV4-2 and TRBJ2-1, with 12 nucleotides matching TRBD2. Germline V CDR1 and CDR2: LGHNA, YNFKEQ. The CDR3 runs 16 residues. V shed 0 bases, J shed 6 bases, and the junction held 3 bases outside the gene matches.

This clonotype was seen at least ten times. V gene TRBV12-3 or TRBV12-4 combines with J gene TRBJ1-1; no firm D call. With 5 bases removed from V and 3 bases from J, the gap between germline ends came to 13 bases. This CDR3 has 14 residues. The CDR3 nucleotides read TGTGCCAGCAGTCGCGGCGCCGAGGACACTGAAGCTTTCTTT. This gives the protein CASSRGAEDTEAFF.

This clonotype was observed a handful of times. CDR3 in DNA: TGTGCCAGCAGTTGGGGAGGAGGTTATGAGCAGTTCTTC. It is translated as CASSWGGGYEQFF. The rearrangement uses TRBV28 and TRBJ2-1, with D perhaps TRBD2 (6 bases). This CDR3 comprises 13 residues. The V and J ends lost 4 bases and 8 bases respectively, with 12 bases between them. Germline CDR1 is MDHEN and CDR2 is SYDVKM. Combining the CDR3 with reference TRBV28 and TRBJ2-1 gives the whole variable domain DVKVTQSSRYLVKRTGEKVFLECVQDMDHENMFWYRQDPGLGLRLIYFSYDVKMKEKGDIPEGYSVSREKKERFSLILESASTNQTSMYLCASSWGGGYEQFFGPGTRLTVL.

This clonotype was seen a few times. The V gene is TRBV29-1, the J gene TRBJ2-2; D call uncertain. The CDR3 totals 10 residues. The germline V and J ends were trimmed by 5 bases and 8 bases, with 6 bases remaining between them. From germline, CDR1 is SQVTM and CDR2 ANQGSEA. The CDR3 spells CSVLHGELFF. The CDR3 DNA is TGCAGCGTTCTTCATGGGGAGCTGTTTTTT.

This clonotype was observed many times. The chain uses TRBV12-3 or TRBV12-4 and TRBJ2-1; either TRBD1 or TRBD2 may fit D (5 bases each). The V end lost 6 bases, the J end lost 10 bases, and 13 bases lay between the germline ends. The CDR3 consists of 12 residues. The CDR3 DNA is TGTGCCAGCAGCCGCATAGGGACCGAGCAGTTCTTC. Translating it yields CASSRIGTEQFF.

This clonotype was seen at least ten times. The chain is built from TRBV28 and TRBJ2-7, with D uncertain. Trimming pared 7 bases from V and 7 bases from J, leaving 14 bases between. CDR3 length: 12 residues. CDR1 and CDR2 from the germline V gene are MDHEN and SYDVKM. The CDR3: CASKRSPPEQYF. In DNA, the CDR3 is TGTGCCAGCAAGAGGTCCCCGCCGGAGCAGTACTTC.

This clonotype has ten or more counts. The gene calls are TRBV6-5 and TRBJ1-1; 10 bases are shared with TRBD1. The CDR3 spans 16 residues. Germline lookup yields CDR1 MNHEY and CDR2 SVGAGI. The trim removed 3 bases at V and 4 bases at J, leaving 8 bases unmatched. CDR3 nucleotide sequence: TGTGCCAGCAGTTATTATGGACAGGGGGGAAGCACTGAAGCTTTCTTT. This sequence encodes CASSYYGQGGSTEAFF.

This clonotype was recorded at least ten times. This chain joins TRBV20-1 and TRBJ2-3; D unclear. This CDR3 spans 13 amino acids. CDR1 and CDR2 (germline): DFQATT, SNEGSKA (reference sequence). The V and J ends lost 0 bases and 2 bases respectively, with 6 bases between them. The CDR3 spells CSARDSNTDTQYF. The CDR3 coding sequence is TGCAGTGCTAGAGACTCAAACACAGATACGCAGTATTTT.

This clonotype was detected ten times or more. V is TRBV6-5 and J is TRBJ2-7; D is unclear. V lost 3 bases, J lost 1 base, and 7 bases lay in between. Germline V gives CDR1 MNHEY, CDR2 SVGAGI. This CDR3 region has 13 residues. The CDR3, as DNA: TGTGCCAGCAGTTATCAGGAATCCTACGAGCAGTACTTC. Translated: CASSYQESYEQYF.

This clonotype was detected ten times or more. The chain employs TRBV12-3 or TRBV12-4 and TRBJ2-1; D perhaps matches TRBD2 (6 bases). This CDR3 is 15 amino acids long. The ends were cut back, 7 bases at V and 7 bases at J, with 20 bases in the middle. This CDR3 reads CASTAGRLLGNEQFF. The CDR3 coding sequence is TGTGCCAGCACCGCAGGGAGGCTCCTAGGGAATGAGCAGTTCTTC.

This clonotype came up many times. The genes are TRBV28 and TRBJ2-7; D unclear. The CDR3 is made up of 12 amino acids. The germline V gene encodes CDR1 MDHEN and CDR2 SYDVKM. V lost 2 bases to trimming and J lost 6 bases, with 8 bases between them. The CDR3 region is CASSLPGSEQYF. For the CDR3, the DNA is TGTGCCAGCAGTTTACCAGGCAGCGAGCAGTACTTC.

The chain couples TRBV6-2 or TRBV6-3 to TRBJ2-5, with a possible D match to TRBD1 (5 bases). Germline CDR1 is MNHEY and CDR2 is SVGEGT. CDR3 length equals 18 residues. Trimming removed 6 bases from V and 3 bases from J, with 26 bases in between. This chain's CDR3 is CASRPSFVWGFSKETQYF. CDR3 bases: TGTGCCAGCAGACCGTCTTTCGTGTGGGGCTTTTCTAAAGAGACCCAGTACTTC.

This clonotype was counted at least ten times. CDR3 sequence (DNA): TGTGCCAGCAGTTTAGAAGCGGGATTGGGCAATGAGCAGTTCTTC. Its protein product is CASSLEAGLGNEQFF. The V and J genes are TRBV28 and TRBJ2-1; TRBD2 agrees at 7 bases. The germline CDR1 and CDR2 sequences are MDHEN and SYDVKM. The junction had 7 bases not matched to a gene; V was cut back by 2 bases and J by 6 bases. The CDR3 totals 15 residues.

In regard to this clonotype: An end of the junction does not agree with germline; a read error may underlie this. V is TRBV20-1 and J is TRBJ2-1; D is ambiguous. Looked up from germline, CDR1 is DFQATT and CDR2 is SNEGSKA (reference sequence). CDR3 length: 16 amino acids. The CDR3 nucleotides are TGCTGTGCCCCCACCCTAGGGCCACCCTCCTACAATGAGCAGTTCTTC. Translating gives CCAPTLGPPSYNEQFF.

This clonotype was counted many times. The CDR3, as DNA: TGTGCCAGCAGTTACTCTGAGCGGGGGTCCTACAATGAGCAGTTCTTC. It encodes CASSYSERGSYNEQFF. The chain carries TRBV6-2 or TRBV6-3 and TRBJ2-1; TRBD2 matches at 8 bases. CDR1 is MNHEY and CDR2 is SVGEGT in the germline V gene. The CDR3 covers 16 residues. The trim removed 0 bases at V and 1 base at J, leaving 2 bases unmatched.